The 18 T cell receptor beta chains in this list originate from one sample, sequenced in a study of shared clonotypes between healthy human individuals. Repertoires were generated with immunoSEQ multiplex PCR, while TCRdb's copy carries only in-frame clones and drops some. The table lists about 1 million clones, approximately 72% of them singletons. Sequencing was carried out using memory CD4+ T cells sorted from blood. Subset here: CD45RA-negative fraction. The receptors were sampled from a man between 18 and 35 years old in good health.

The rearrangement joins TRBV9 to TRBJ1-2; no clear D. Germline lookup yields CDR1 SGDLS and CDR2 YYNGEE. The CDR3 runs to 14 residues. Trimming removed 1 base at V and 5 bases at J, with 12 bases between. The CDR3 here is CASSVSWESYGYTF. CDR3 nucleotide sequence: TGTGCCAGCAGCGTAAGTTGGGAATCATATGGCTACACCTTC.

The chain combines TRBV6-5 with TRBJ2-1, with 16 bases lining up with TRBD2. The CDR3 consists of 15 residues. Germline-derived CDR1 and CDR2 are MNHEY and SVGAGI. After removal of 6 bases from V and 9 bases from J, the junction contained 5 bases not matched to a gene. CDR3 loop: CASRAGTSGRGEQFF. CDR3 bases: TGTGCCAGCAGGGCCGGGACTAGCGGGAGGGGTGAGCAGTTCTTC.

This clone was picked up one time. This rearrangement joins TRBV5-1 to TRBJ2-3, with TRBD2 identical over 9 bases. CDR3 length equals 15 residues. The V gene's germline CDR1 is SGHRS and CDR2 YFSETQ. V shed 0 bases and J 7 bases; nucleotides not matched to a gene: 6. CDR3 coding DNA: TGCGCCAGCAGCTTGGTTGCGGGAGGGCCGTATACGCAGTATTTT. Translated: CASSLVAGGPYTQYF.

This chain joins TRBV19 and TRBJ1-6, with 8 positions matching TRBD1. After removal of 4 bases from V and 6 bases from J, the junction contained 2 bases not matched to a gene. Germline CDR1 is LNHDA and CDR2 is SQIVND (reference sequence). This CDR3 spans 14 amino acids. CDR3 nucleotides: TGTGCCAGTAGTACGGACAGGGTTAATTCACCCCTCCACTTT. It specifies CASSTDRVNSPLHF.

The chain employs TRBV7-9 and TRBJ1-2; D ambiguous. The CDR3 is made up of 16 amino acids. The V end lost 2 bases, the J end lost 1 base, and 14 bases lay between the germline ends. CDR1 and CDR2 (germline): SEHNR, FQNEAQ (reference sequence). The CDR3: CASSLYSGQSNYGYTF. CDR3 DNA sequence: TGTGCCAGCAGCTTATATTCCGGGCAGAGTAACTATGGCTACACCTTC.

The rearrangement links TRBV9 to TRBJ2-2; TRBD2 aligns across 7 bases. V shed 4 bases, J shed 2 bases, and the junction held 11 bases outside the gene matches. Germline V CDR1 and CDR2: SGDLS, YYNGEE. The CDR3 runs 17 residues. The CDR3 nucleotides are TGTGCCAGCAGCCCGAGGGCAGCGGGGAGCAACACCGGGGAGCTGTTTTTT. Protein product: CASSPRAAGSNTGELFF.

The gene calls are TRBV10-3 and TRBJ1-6; TRBD1 matches at 8 bases. Trimming took 2 bases from V and 5 from J; bases not matched to a gene: 2. Germline-derived CDR1 and CDR2 are ENHRY and SYGVKD. The CDR3 is 15 residues long. CDR3 protein: CAISEGQGDNSPLHF. The CDR3 coding sequence is TGTGCCATCAGTGAGGGACAGGGTGATAATTCACCCCTCCACTTT.

The V call is TRBV6-4, the J call TRBJ1-3; 7 nucleotides align to TRBD1. J gave up 0 bases and V 4 bases, and 6 bases lay outside the gene matches. Germline V gives CDR1 MRHNA, CDR2 SNTAGT. This CDR3 is 16 amino acids long. CDR3 sequence (DNA): TGTGCCAGCAGTGCCCCCCGGGACAGCTCTGGAAACACCATATATTTT. Translating gives CASSAPRDSSGNTIYF.

The chain carries TRBV2 and TRBJ2-7; 8 bases align to TRBD1. CDR1 is SNHLY, CDR2 FYNNEI, per germline. The CDR3 loop spans 15 amino acids. The V segment lost 5 bases and the J segment 2 bases; nucleotides outside the gene matches: 8. The CDR3, as DNA: TGTGCCAGCAGTAGACCGGGACAGGTACCCTACGAGCAGTACTTC. Protein sequence: CASSRPGQVPYEQYF.

The chain combines TRBV5-1 with TRBJ2-2; TRBD1 might be the D (6 bases). V lost 6 bases and J 4 bases, leaving 16 bases between the germline ends. Germline V lookup: CDR1 SGHRS, CDR2 YFSETQ. This CDR3 region has 15 residues. Written as DNA, the CDR3 is TGCGCCAGCAACTCTCAGGGGATGCCCACCGGGGAGCTGTTTTTT. Protein product: CASNSQGMPTGELFF. Using reference TRBV5-1 and TRBJ2-2 for the parts outside the CDR3, the full variable domain is KAGVTQTPRYLIKTRGQQVTLSCSPISGHRSVSWYQQTPGQGLQFLFEYFSETQRNKGNFPGRFSGRQFSNSRSEMNVSTLELGDSALYLCASNSQGMPTGELFFGEGSRLTVL.

This clone was recorded once. The chain carries TRBV30 and TRBJ2-5; D gene uncertain. Trimming shortened V by 5 bases and J by 4 bases, and 20 bases separated the two germline ends. The CDR3 spans 15 residues. Germline V lookup: CDR1 GTSNPN, CDR2 SVGIG (reference sequence). CDR3: CAWGRPTFGRETQYF. The CDR3 DNA is TGTGCCTGGGGTCGTCCCACGTTTGGCCGAGAGACCCAGTACTTC.

The chain is built from TRBV5-1 and TRBJ1-1; 11 positions agree with TRBD1. CDR1 and CDR2 from the germline V gene are SGHRS and YFSETQ. After removal of 3 bases from V and 4 bases from J, the junction contained 8 bases not matched to a gene. The CDR3 totals 16 residues. The CDR3 reads CASSSGQGAPTTEAFF. CDR3 nucleotides: TGCGCCAGCAGCTCCGGACAGGGGGCGCCTACCACTGAAGCTTTCTTT.

As concerns this clone: This specimen includes other DNA sequences encoding the same CDR3. This sequence joins TRBV7-8 and TRBJ1-4; D is ambiguous. Germline-derived CDR1 and CDR2 are SGHVS and FQNEAQ. Trimming pared 1 base from V and 5 bases from J, leaving 8 bases between. The CDR3 spans 14 residues. The CDR3 protein is CASSLGLINEKLFF. The CDR3 DNA sequence: TGTGCCAGCAGCTTAGGACTGATAAATGAAAAACTGTTTTTT.

The chain employs TRBV28 and TRBJ1-1; D possibly corresponds to TRBD1 (5 bases). Germline CDR1 reads MDHEN; CDR2 reads SYDVKM. The CDR3 loop spans 14 amino acids. Trimming took off 7 bases at V and 11 bases at J, with 23 bases between the two ends. The CDR3 protein is CASIPTGGTPVAFF. Here the CDR3 DNA reads TGTGCCAGCATCCCTACCGGGGGGACCCCCGTTGCTTTCTTT.

In this sample, this clone turned up once. This chain connects TRBV5-1 to TRBJ2-7; tentative D call: TRBD1 (5 bases). The CDR3 consists of 17 residues. The V end was cut by 0 bases, the J end by 2 bases, with 18 bases between. Germline lookup yields CDR1 SGHRS and CDR2 YFSETQ. CDR3 in DNA: TGCGCCAGCAGCTTGGCGTACGCAGGGTACGGCACCTACGAGCAGTACTTC. Its translation is CASSLAYAGYGTYEQYF. Variable domain in full (rest from reference TRBV5-1 and TRBJ2-7): KAGVTQTPRYLIKTRGQQVTLSCSPISGHRSVSWYQQTPGQGLQFLFEYFSETQRNKGNFPGRFSGRQFSNSRSEMNVSTLELGDSALYLCASSLAYAGYGTYEQYFGPGTRLTVT.

This clone was picked up a small number of times. The rearrangement joins TRBV14 to TRBJ1-2; TRBD1 aligns across 8 bases. Germline trimming cut 4 bases from V and 6 bases from J; bases unmatched to any gene: 19. From germline, CDR1 is SGHDN and CDR2 FVKESK. The CDR3 extends over 18 amino acids. DNA for the CDR3: TGTGCCAGCAGCCCAAAGAAGACAGGGGCAGTCTCTCGGCATGGCTACACCTTC. Translated, it gives CASSPKKTGAVSRHGYTF.

This clone showed up just once. The rearrangement joins TRBV6-4 to TRBJ1-2, with D tentatively TRBD1 (5 bases). CDR1 and CDR2 (germline): MRHNA, SNTAGT. The CDR3 is 12 residues long. Trimming left V 8 bases short and J 4 bases short, with 11 bases between. Written as DNA, the CDR3 is TGTGCCAGCCCGGGACGGACCTATGGCTACACCTTC. This gives the protein CASPGRTYGYTF.

This clone was observed a handful of times. The chain joins TRBV11-3 to TRBJ1-6, with D unresolved. V was trimmed by 5 bases and J by 10 bases, leaving 12 bases between them. Germline CDR1 and CDR2: SGHNT and YENEEA. This CDR3 has 13 amino acids. Here the CDR3 DNA reads TGTGCCAGCAGCCCCGATGGGAGGTCACCCCTCCACTTT. Its protein product is CASSPDGRSPLHF.